Presented here are 14 T cell receptor beta chains from one specimen sequenced in a study of cytomegalovirus exposure and HLA in healthy donors. Primers: 60 Vbeta forward and 13 Jbeta reverse. The table came from immunoSEQ multiplex PCR; TCRdb's copy has only in-frame clones and leaves some out. The sample data list 100,000 to 150,000 clones. Sequencing was performed on PBMCs. All receptors derive from a man between 35 and 55 years old in good health and CMV-seronegative.

The CDR3 bases are TGCGCCAGCAGCCCAGCCGGGGACTCGACGGGGGAGCAGTTCTTC. Its protein product is CASSPAGDSTGEQFF. The rearrangement uses TRBV5-1 and TRBJ2-1; D is possibly TRBD2 (6 bases). CDR3 length: 15 residues. V was trimmed by 4 bases and J by 10 bases, leaving 21 bases between them. The germline V gene encodes CDR1 SGHRS and CDR2 YFSETQ.

The chain links TRBV10-1 to TRBJ1-1; D remains ambiguous. Trimming removed 3 bases at V and 4 bases at J, with 12 bases between. The CDR3 runs 14 residues. Germline V gene data show CDR1 as WNHNN and CDR2 as SYGVQD (reference sequence). This CDR3 is CASSDQPGSTEAFF. In DNA, the CDR3 is TGCGCCAGCAGTGACCAGCCGGGGAGCACTGAAGCTTTCTTT.

The rearrangement uses TRBV11-3 and TRBJ2-3, with TRBD2 identical over 8 bases. This CDR3 is 15 amino acids long. The germline V gene has CDR1 SGHNT and CDR2 YENEEA. Germline trimming cut 4 bases from V and 3 bases from J; bases unmatched to any gene: 6. The CDR3 coding sequence is TGTGCCAGCAGCTCTCCACTAGCGGAGACAGATACGCAGTATTTT. Its protein is CASSSPLAETDTQYF.

The rearrangement links TRBV11-3 to TRBJ2-5, with D possibly TRBD2 on 5 matching bases. Trimming took off 5 bases at V and 2 bases at J, with 12 bases between the two ends. Germline CDR1 and CDR2: SGHNT and YENEEA. The CDR3 is 14 residues long. This chain's CDR3 is CASSPRGKQETQYF. The DNA for the CDR3 is TGTGCCAGCAGCCCTCGGGGTAAACAAGAGACCCAGTACTTC.

CDR3 DNA sequence: TGTGCCAGCAGTTACAGGGAGCTTGGCTATGGCTACACCTTC. It codes for CASSYRELGYGYTF. V gene TRBV6-5 combines with J gene TRBJ1-2; D call uncertain. The CDR3 sequence is 14 residues long. In germline, CDR1 is MNHEY, CDR2 SVGAGI. V shed 2 bases and J shed 4 bases, with 11 bases lying between them.

In DNA, the CDR3 is TGTGCCAGCAGCCCGGGACTACCCAATGAGCAGTTCTTC. This codes for CASSPGLPNEQFF. This sequence joins TRBV7-3 and TRBJ2-1; 7 positions agree with TRBD2. Trimming removed 5 bases from V and 6 bases from J; junction bases left unmatched: 4. This CDR3 region has 13 residues. Germline CDR1 is SGHTA and CDR2 is FQGTGA.

The chain employs TRBV6-1 and TRBJ1-2; 7 bases agree with TRBD1. The CDR3 length is 14 residues. Germline V CDR1 and CDR2: MNHNS, SASEGT. The trim removed 5 bases at V and 1 base at J, leaving 4 bases unmatched. The CDR3 protein is CASSRQGINYGYTF. CDR3 nucleotide sequence: TGTGCCAGCAGTCGACAGGGAATTAACTATGGCTACACCTTC.

The chain carries TRBV10-3 and TRBJ2-7; TRBD2 might be the D (6 bases). Trimming took off 6 bases at V and 3 bases at J, with 18 bases between the two ends. This CDR3 has 15 amino acids. Germline V gene sequence: CDR1 ENHRY, CDR2 SYGVKD. This chain's CDR3 is CAIRPGASAGYEQYF. CDR3 DNA sequence: TGTGCCATCAGGCCTGGTGCTAGCGCCGGCTACGAGCAGTACTTC.

The chain links TRBV4-1 to TRBJ2-4; D may be TRBD2 (5 bases). The CDR3 totals 14 residues. The V gene lost 10 bases and the J gene lost 1 base, with 14 bases spanning the gap. From germline, CDR1 is MGHRA and CDR2 YSYEKL. The CDR3 DNA reads TGCGCCACAAGCGGCTTCTCCGCCAAAAACATTCAGTACTTC. It translates to CATSGFSAKNIQYF.

The rearrangement joins TRBV6-1 to TRBJ1-2, with unresolved D. Germline-derived CDR1 and CDR2 are MNHNS and SASEGT. V was clipped by 3 bases and J by 8 bases, with 10 bases between them. The CDR3 runs to 12 residues. The CDR3 loop is CASSEGLWGYTF. CDR3 nucleotides: TGTGCCAGCAGTGAGGGCCTCTGGGGCTACACCTTC.

The V call is TRBV9, the J call TRBJ2-1; possible D gene TRBD2, 6 bases. This CDR3 is 15 amino acids long. Germline loops: CDR1 SGDLS, CDR2 YYNGEE. V dropped 0 bases and J dropped 9 bases, with 16 bases sitting between them. CDR3 in amino acids: CASSVVGLAFSEQFF. As DNA, the CDR3 is TGTGCCAGCAGCGTAGTAGGTCTAGCGTTTTCTGAGCAGTTCTTC.

The CDR3 DNA sequence: TGTGCCAGCAGCGTAGTTGGCGGGGAAACGCAGTATTTT. This translates into CASSVVGGETQYF. The chain combines TRBV9 with TRBJ2-3, with a possible D match to TRBD2 (6 bases). The CDR3 spans 13 residues. V was trimmed by 0 bases and J by 9 bases, leaving 11 bases between them. Germline V gene lookup returns CDR1 SGDLS and CDR2 YYNGEE.

The chain uses TRBV29-1 and TRBJ2-3; maybe TRBD1 (6 bases). The CDR3 has 14 residues. Trimming left V 6 bases short and J 1 base short, with 14 bases between. The germline CDR1 and CDR2 sequences are SQVTM and ANQGSEA. The CDR3, as DNA: TGCAGCGTGGAACAGGGTCGGGGCACAGATACGCAGTATTTT. Its translation is CSVEQGRGTDTQYF.

The V call is TRBV9, the J call TRBJ1-2, with 12 bases identical to TRBD1. This CDR3 has 17 residues. The germline CDR1 and CDR2 sequences are SGDLS and YYNGEE. J lost 2 bases, V lost 3 bases, and 8 bases had no gene match. This CDR3 is CASSGEGDRGLNYGYTF. CDR3 nucleotide sequence: TGTGCCAGCAGCGGAGAAGGGGACAGGGGGCTCAACTATGGCTACACCTTC.